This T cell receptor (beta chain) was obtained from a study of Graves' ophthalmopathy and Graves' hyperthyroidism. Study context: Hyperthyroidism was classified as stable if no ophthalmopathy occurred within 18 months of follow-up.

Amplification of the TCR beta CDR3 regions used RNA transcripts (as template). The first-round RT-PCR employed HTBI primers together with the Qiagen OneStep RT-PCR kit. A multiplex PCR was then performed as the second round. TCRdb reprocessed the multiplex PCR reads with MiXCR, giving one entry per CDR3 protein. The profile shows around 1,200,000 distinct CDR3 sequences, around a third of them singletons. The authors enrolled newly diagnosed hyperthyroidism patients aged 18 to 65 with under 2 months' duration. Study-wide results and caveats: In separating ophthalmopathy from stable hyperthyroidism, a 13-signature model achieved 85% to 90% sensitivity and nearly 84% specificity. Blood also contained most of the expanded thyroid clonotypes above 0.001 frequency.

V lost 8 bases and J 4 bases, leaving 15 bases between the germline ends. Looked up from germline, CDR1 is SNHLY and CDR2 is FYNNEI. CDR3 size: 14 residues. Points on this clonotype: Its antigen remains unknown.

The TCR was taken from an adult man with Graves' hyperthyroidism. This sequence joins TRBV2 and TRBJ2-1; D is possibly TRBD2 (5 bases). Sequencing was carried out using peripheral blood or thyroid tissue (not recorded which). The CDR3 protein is CASAAEALYNEQFF. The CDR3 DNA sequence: TGTGCCAGCGCAGCGGAGGCGCTGTACAATGAGCAGTTCTTC.